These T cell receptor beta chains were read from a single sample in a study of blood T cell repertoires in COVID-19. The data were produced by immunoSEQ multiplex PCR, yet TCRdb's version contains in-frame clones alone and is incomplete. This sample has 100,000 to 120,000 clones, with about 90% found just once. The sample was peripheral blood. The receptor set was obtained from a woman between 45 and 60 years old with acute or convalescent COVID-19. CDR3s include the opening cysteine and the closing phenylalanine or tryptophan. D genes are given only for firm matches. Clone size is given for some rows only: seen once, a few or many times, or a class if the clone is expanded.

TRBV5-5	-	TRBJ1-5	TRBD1	TGTGCCAGCAGCCCCTGGACAGGGGATCAGCCCCAGCATTTT	CASSPWTGDQPQHF
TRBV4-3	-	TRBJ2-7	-	TGCGCCAGCAGCCAAGAGGCCAGGTCAAGCTCCTACGAGCAGTACTTC	CASSQEARSSSYEQYF
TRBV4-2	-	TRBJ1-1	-	TGTGCCAGCAGCCAAGACCTCCGGGGGAACACTGAAGCTTTCTTT	CASSQDLRGNTEAFF
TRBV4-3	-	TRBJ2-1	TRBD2	TGCGCCAGCAGCCAACCCGGGGGGTCAGACCTCAATGAGCAGTTCTTC	CASSQPGGSDLNEQFF
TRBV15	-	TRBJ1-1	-	TGTGCCACCAGCAGAGATCGGGCGCAGGAGGGATACACTGAAGCTTTCTTT	CATSRDRAQEGYTEAFF
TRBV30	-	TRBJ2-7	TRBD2	TGTGCCGCCTCGGGAGGCTGGTCCTACGAGCAGTACTTC	CAASGGWSYEQYF
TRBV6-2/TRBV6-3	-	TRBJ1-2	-	TGTGCCAGCAGTTATTCCGAGGACTATGGCTACACCTTC	CASSYSEDYGYTF
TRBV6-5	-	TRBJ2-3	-	TGTGCCAGCAGTTCTGGGGGCCTGGGGGATACGCAGTATTTT	CASSSGGLGDTQYF
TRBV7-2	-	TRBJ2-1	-	TGTGCCAGCACCGAACACCCCTACAATGAGCAGTTCTTC	CASTEHPYNEQFF
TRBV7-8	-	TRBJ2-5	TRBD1	TGTGCCAGCAGCCGCCTCTATACTACCCTTTTAGGTGACAGCGAGGACAGGGCGGAGACCCAGTACTTC	CASSRLYTTLLGDSEDRAETQYF
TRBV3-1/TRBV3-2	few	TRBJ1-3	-	TGTGCCAGCAGCCCAGCCAGGGCTGGAAACACCATATATTTT	CASSPARAGNTIYF
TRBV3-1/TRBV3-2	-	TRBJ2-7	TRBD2	TGTGCCAGCAGCCCTGCTAGCGGGAGAGGGTCCTACGAGCAGTACTTC	CASSPASGRGSYEQYF
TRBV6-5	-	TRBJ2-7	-	TGTGCCAGCAGTTACGCAGGATCCTACGAGCAGTACTTC	CASSYAGSYEQYF
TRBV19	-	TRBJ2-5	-	TGTGCCAGTAGTATACCAGGAGAGACCCAGTACTTC	CASSIPGETQYF
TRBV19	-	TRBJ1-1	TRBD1	TGTGCCAGTAGTATATCGGGGACAGGGACCACTGAAGCTTTCTTT	CASSISGTGTTEAFF
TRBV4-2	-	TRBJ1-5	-	TGTGCCAGCAGCCGAAATTACAGGGACGGCAATCAGCCCCAGCATTTT	CASSRNYRDGNQPQHF
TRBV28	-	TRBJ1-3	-	TGTGCCAGCAGTTTACCGAGAGGAAACACCATATATTTT	CASSLPRGNTIYF
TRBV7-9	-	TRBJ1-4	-	TGTGCCAGCGAAGCCCGTGAGAAACTGTTTTTT	CASEAREKLFF
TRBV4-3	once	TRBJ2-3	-	TGCGCCAGCAGCCCCGCCGGGGCGGGGCCCACAGATACGCAGTATTTT	CASSPAGAGPTDTQYF
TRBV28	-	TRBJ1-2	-	TGTGCCAGCAGGTCCCAGGGTCGGGTCTATGGCTACACCTTC	CASRSQGRVYGYTF
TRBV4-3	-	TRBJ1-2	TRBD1	TGCGCCAGCAGCCAACAGGACAGGGATGTCTATGGCTACACCTTC	CASSQQDRDVYGYTF
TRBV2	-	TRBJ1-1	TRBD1	TGTGCCAGCAGTGAAAGGGACAGGGGCACTGAAGCTTTCTTT	CASSERDRGTEAFF
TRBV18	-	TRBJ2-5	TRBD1	TGTGCCAGCTCACCACCGTCGGGACAGGGAAAGACCCAGTACTTC	CASSPPSGQGKTQYF
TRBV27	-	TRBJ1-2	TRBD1	TGTGCCAGCAGTCTGACAGGGGCTATATCGACTGGAGACTACACCTTC	CASSLTGAISTGDYTF
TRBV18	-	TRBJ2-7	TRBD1	TGTGCCAGCTCACTAGGACAGGGGTCCTACGAGCAGTACTTC	CASSLGQGSYEQYF
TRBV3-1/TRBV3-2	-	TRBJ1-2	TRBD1	TGTGCCAGCAGACAGGACAGGGGAGGTGGCTACACCTTC	CASRQDRGGGYTF
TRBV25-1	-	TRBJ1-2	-	TGTGCCAGCACGGGAGGAGCTAACTATGGCTACACCTTC	CASTGGANYGYTF
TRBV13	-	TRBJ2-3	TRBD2	TGTGCCAGCAGCTCAATTAATAGCGGGAGGGCGGGGGATACGCAGTATTTT	CASSSINSGRAGDTQYF
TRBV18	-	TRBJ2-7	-	TGTGCCAGCTCACCCCCGATAGGAGACAGTTATACCTACGAGCAGTACTTC	CASSPPIGDSYTYEQYF
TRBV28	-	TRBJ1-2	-	TGTGCCAGCAGTTATTATAGACCTCCAGGGGGCTACACCTTC	CASSYYRPPGGYTF
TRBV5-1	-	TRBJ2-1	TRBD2	TGCGCCAGCAGCTTGGATGGCGGGGGGGTTGGGGAGCAGTTCTTC	CASSLDGGGVGEQFF
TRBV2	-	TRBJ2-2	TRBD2	TGTGCCAGCAGTGAGAGACTAGCCCCCCACGGGGAGCTGTTTTTT	CASSERLAPHGELFF
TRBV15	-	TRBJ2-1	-	TGTGCCACCAGCAGCGGGTGGATGGATGAGCAGTTCTTC	CATSSGWMDEQFF
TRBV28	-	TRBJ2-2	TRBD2	TGTGCCAGCAGCACTCCTAGCGGGACATCCCCCGGGGAGCTGTTTTTT	CASSTPSGTSPGELFF
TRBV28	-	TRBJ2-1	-	TGTGCCAGCAGTTTTGTGGTGGGAGTGATGAATGAGCAGTTCTTC	CASSFVVGVMNEQFF
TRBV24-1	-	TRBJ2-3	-	TGTGCCACCAGTGACCGCCCCAAGGGACACCTCGATACGCAGTATTTT	CATSDRPKGHLDTQYF
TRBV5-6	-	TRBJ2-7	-	TGTGCCAGCAGCTTCAGGCGGGAATATTCCTACGAGCAGTACTTC	CASSFRREYSYEQYF
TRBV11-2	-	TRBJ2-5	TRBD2	TGTGCCAGCAGCTCATTAGCGGGAGCCAAACAAGAGACCCAGTACTTC	CASSSLAGAKQETQYF
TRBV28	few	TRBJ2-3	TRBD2	TGTGCCAGCAGTAGAGAGGGGCTAGCGGAAACAGATACGCAGTATTTT	CASSREGLAETDTQYF
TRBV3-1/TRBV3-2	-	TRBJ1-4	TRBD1	TGTGCCAGCAGCCAATTACCGAACAGGGGGAGTGAAAAACTGTTTTTT	CASSQLPNRGSEKLFF
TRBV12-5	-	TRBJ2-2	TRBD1	TGTGCTAGTGGTCGTGGCGGGACAGGGGTCGGGGAGCTGTTTTTT	CASGRGGTGVGELFF
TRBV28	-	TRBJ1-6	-	TGTGCCAGCAGTTTGGTGGGGCGTTTACGATCACCCCTCCACTTT	CASSLVGRLRSPLHF